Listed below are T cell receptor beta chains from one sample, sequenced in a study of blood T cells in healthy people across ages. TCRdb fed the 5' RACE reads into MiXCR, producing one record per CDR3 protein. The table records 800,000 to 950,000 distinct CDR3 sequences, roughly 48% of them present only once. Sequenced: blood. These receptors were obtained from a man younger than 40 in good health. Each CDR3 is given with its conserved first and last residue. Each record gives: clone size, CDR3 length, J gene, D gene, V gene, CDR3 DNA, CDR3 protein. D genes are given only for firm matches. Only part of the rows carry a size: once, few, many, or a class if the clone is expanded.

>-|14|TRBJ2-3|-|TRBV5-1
TGCGCCAGCAGGTTCGGAGGGGGGACAGATACGCAGTATTTT
CASRFGGGTDTQYF
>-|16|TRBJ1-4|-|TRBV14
TGTGCCAGCAGCCATGACAGGACGGGGGGGAATGAAAAACTGTTTTTT
CASSHDRTGGNEKLFF
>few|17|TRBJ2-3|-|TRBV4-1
TGCGCCAGCAGCCAAGACTACTTGGACACAAGCACAGATACGCAGTATTTT
CASSQDYLDTSTDTQYF
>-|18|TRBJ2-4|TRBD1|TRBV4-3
TGCGCCAGCAGCCAAGCCTCCGTTCGTGGGACAGGGGGAAACATTCAGTACTTC
CASSQASVRGTGGNIQYF
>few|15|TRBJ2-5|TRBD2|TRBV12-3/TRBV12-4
TGTGCCAGCAGTCGGCGCGGGGGGCCAGAAGCGACCCAGTACTTC
CASSRRGGPEATQYF
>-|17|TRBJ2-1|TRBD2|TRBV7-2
TGTGCCAGCAGCTTAGGAGGGGGACTAGCGGGTCACAATGAGCAGTTCTTC
CASSLGGGLAGHNEQFF
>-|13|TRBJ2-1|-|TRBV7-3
TGTGCCAGCAGCTTAACTCCTGGGAAGGAGCAGTTCTTC
CASSLTPGKEQFF
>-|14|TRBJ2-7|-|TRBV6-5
TGTGCCAGCAGTTACTCGGACAAATCCTACGAGCAGTACTTC
CASSYSDKSYEQYF
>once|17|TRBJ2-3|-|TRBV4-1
TGCGCCAGCAGCCAAGATCCAACGGGGCCTAGCACAGATACGCAGTATTTT
CASSQDPTGPSTDTQYF
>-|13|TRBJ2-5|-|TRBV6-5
TGTGCCAGCAGGAAGACAGGCTTAGAGACCCAGTACTTC
CASRKTGLETQYF
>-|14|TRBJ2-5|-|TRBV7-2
TGTGCCAGCAGCTTAGACCCGGGCCCGGAGACCCAGTACTTC
CASSLDPGPETQYF
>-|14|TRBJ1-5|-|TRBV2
TGTGCCAGCACGCAGTCTAATAGCAATCAGCCCCAGCATTTT
CASTQSNSNQPQHF
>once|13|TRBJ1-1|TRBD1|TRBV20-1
TGCAGTGCTAGCGGGACAGGTGGCACTGAAGCTTTCTTT
CSASGTGGTEAFF
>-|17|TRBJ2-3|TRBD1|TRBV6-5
TGTGCCAGCAGTTCACAAGAGACAGGGGGCTTCACAGATACGCAGTATTTT
CASSSQETGGFTDTQYF
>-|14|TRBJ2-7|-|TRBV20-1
TGCAGTGCCAAGGCGGGGATCACCTCCTACGAGCAGTACTTC
CSAKAGITSYEQYF
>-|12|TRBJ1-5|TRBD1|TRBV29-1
TGCAGCGTACAGGGGGCCGGGCAGCCCCAGCATTTT
CSVQGAGQPQHF
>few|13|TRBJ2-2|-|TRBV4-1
TGCGCCAGCAGGCCTCAGGGCGGCGGGGAGCTGTTTTTT
CASRPQGGGELFF
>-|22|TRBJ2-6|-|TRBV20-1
TGCAGTGCTAGTGTCGGCGCCCCCCACCCTAGGACGCGCGGCTCTGGGGCCAACGTCCTGACTTTC
CSASVGAPHPRTRGSGANVLTF
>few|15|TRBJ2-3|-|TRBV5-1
TGCGCCAGCAGCTTAAGGGCCCAGGGGCCAGATACGCAGTATTTT
CASSLRAQGPDTQYF
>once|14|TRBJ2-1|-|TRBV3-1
TGTGCCAGCAGCCCCTTAGGGAGTCGCAATGAGCAGTTCTTC
CASSPLGSRNEQFF
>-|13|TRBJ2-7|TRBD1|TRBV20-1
TGCAGTGCTAGATTCCAGGGGGCGAACGAGCAGTACTTC
CSARFQGANEQYF
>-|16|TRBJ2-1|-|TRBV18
TGTGCCAGCTCACCTCGGCGAAGCCCATCCTACAATGAGCAGTTCTTC
CASSPRRSPSYNEQFF
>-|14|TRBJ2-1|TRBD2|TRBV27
TGTGCCAGCAGCTACGGGACTAAGAACAATGAGCAGTTCTTC
CASSYGTKNNEQFF